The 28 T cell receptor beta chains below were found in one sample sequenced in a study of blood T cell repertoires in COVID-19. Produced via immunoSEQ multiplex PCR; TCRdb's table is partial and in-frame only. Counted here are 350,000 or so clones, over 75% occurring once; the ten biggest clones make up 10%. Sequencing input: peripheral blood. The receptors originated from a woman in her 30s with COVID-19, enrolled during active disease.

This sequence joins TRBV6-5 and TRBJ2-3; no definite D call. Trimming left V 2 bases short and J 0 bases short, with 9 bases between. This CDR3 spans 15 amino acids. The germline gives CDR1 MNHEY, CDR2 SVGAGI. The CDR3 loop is CASSYLRRSTDTQYF. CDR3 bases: TGTGCCAGCAGTTACCTCAGGCGAAGCACAGATACGCAGTATTTT.

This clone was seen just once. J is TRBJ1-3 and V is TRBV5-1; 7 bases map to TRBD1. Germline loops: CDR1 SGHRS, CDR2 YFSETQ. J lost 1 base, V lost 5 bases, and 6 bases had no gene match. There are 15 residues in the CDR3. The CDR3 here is CASRSSTGSGNTIYF. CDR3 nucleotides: TGCGCCAGCAGATCCTCGACAGGGTCTGGAAACACCATATATTTT. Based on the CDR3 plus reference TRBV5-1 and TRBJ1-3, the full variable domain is KAGVTQTPRYLIKTRGQQVTLSCSPISGHRSVSWYQQTPGQGLQFLFEYFSETQRNKGNFPGRFSGRQFSNSRSEMNVSTLELGDSALYLCASRSSTGSGNTIYFGEGSWLTVV.

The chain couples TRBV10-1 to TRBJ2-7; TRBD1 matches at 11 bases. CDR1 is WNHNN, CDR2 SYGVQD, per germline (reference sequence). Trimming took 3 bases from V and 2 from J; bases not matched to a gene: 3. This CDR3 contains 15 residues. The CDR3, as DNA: TGCGCCAGCAGTGACGAGGGACAGGGGGCCTACGAGCAGTACTTC. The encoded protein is CASSDEGQGAYEQYF.

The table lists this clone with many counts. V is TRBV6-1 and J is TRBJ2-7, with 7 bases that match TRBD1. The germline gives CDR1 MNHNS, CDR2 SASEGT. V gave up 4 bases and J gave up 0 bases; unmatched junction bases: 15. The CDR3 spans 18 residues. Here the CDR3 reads CASSAQGGFSGPSYEQYF. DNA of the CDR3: TGTGCCAGCAGTGCTCAAGGGGGCTTCTCTGGGCCCTCCTACGAGCAGTACTTC.

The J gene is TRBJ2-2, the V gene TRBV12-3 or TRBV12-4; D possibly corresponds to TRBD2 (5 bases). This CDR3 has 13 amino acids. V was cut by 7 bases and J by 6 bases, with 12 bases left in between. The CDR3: CASNRGSPGELFF. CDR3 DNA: TGTGCCAGCAACCGGGGTTCACCCGGGGAGCTGTTTTTT.

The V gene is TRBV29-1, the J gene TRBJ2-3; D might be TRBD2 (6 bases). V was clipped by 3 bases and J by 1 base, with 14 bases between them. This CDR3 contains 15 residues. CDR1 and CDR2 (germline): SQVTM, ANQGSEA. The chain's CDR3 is CSVDGGDFGTDTQYF. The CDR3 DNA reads TGCAGCGTTGATGGAGGGGACTTCGGCACAGATACGCAGTATTTT.

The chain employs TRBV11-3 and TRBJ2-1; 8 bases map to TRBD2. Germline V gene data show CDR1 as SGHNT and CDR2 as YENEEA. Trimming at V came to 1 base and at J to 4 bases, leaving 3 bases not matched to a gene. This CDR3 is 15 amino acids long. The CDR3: CASSLVSSGYNEQFF. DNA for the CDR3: TGTGCCAGCAGCTTAGTCTCTAGCGGGTACAATGAGCAGTTCTTC.

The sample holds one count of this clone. CDR3: CASSGWGQGRSDTQYF. The CDR3 region has the DNA TGTGCCAGCAGTGGTTGGGGACAGGGTAGATCAGATACGCAGTATTTT. The chain combines TRBV28 with TRBJ2-3, with TRBD1 identical over 9 bases. CDR1 and CDR2 (germline): MDHEN, SYDVKM. The CDR3 contains 16 residues. The trim removed 5 bases at V and 4 bases at J, leaving 10 bases unmatched.

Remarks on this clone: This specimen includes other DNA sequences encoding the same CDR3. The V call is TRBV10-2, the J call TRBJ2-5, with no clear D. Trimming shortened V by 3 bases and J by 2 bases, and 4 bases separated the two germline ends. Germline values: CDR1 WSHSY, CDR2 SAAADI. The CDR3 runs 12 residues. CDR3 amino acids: CASSDLQETQYF. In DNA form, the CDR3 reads TGCGCCAGCAGTGATCTTCAAGAGACCCAGTACTTC.

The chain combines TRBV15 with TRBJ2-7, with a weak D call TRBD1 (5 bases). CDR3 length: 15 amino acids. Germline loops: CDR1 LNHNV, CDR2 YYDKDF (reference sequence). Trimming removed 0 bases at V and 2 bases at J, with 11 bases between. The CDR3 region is CATSRDQQVPYEQYF. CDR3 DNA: TGTGCCACCAGCAGAGATCAACAGGTACCCTACGAGCAGTACTTC.

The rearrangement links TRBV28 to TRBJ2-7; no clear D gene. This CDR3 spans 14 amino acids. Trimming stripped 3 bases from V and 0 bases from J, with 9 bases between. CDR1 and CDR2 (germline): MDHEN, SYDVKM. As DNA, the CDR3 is TGTGCCAGCAGTTTTGGCGCGGCCTCCTACGAGCAGTACTTC. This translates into CASSFGAASYEQYF.

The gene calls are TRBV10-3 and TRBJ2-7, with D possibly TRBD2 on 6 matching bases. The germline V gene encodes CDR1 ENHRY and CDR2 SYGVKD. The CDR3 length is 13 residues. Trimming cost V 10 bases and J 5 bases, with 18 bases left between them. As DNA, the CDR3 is TGTGCCACGCTGGACTATTACAACGACGAGCAGTACTTC. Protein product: CATLDYYNDEQYF.

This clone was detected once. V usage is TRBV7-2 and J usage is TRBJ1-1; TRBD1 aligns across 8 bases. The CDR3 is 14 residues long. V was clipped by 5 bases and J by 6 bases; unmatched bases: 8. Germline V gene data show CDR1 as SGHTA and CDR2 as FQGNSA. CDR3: CASSPDREGSEAFF. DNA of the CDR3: TGTGCCAGCAGCCCGGACAGGGAGGGATCTGAAGCTTTCTTT.

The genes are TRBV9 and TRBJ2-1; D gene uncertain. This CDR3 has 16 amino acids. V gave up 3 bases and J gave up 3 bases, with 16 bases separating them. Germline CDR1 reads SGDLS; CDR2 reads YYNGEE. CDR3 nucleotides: TGTGCCAGCAGCGGGAAGACGGTCACGGGCTACAATGAGCAGTTCTTC. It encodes CASSGKTVTGYNEQFF.

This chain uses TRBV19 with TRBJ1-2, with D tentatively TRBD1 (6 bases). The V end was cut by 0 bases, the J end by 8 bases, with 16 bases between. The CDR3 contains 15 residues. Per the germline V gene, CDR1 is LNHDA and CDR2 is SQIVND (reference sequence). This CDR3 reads CASSIDGQSYSGYTF. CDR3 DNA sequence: TGTGCCAGTAGTATAGACGGACAGTCATATAGCGGCTACACCTTC. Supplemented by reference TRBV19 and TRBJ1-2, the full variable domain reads DGGITQSPKYLFRKEGQNVTLSCEQNLNHDAMYWYRQDPGQGLRLIYYSQIVNDFQKGDIAEGYSVSREKKESFPLTVTSAQKNPTAFYLCASSIDGQSYSGYTFGSGTRLTVV.

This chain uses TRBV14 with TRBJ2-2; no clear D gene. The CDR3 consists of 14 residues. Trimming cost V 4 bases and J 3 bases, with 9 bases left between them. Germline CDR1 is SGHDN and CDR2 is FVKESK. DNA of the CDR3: TGTGCCAGCAGCCCCTGGCAGTACACCGGGGAGCTGTTTTTT. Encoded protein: CASSPWQYTGELFF.

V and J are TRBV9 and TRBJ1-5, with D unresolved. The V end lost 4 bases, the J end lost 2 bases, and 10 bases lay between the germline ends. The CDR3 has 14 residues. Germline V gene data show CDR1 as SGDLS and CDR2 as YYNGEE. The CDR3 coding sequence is TGTGCCAGCAGCCACGGGTTTGGCAATCAGCCCCAGCATTTT. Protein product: CASSHGFGNQPQHF.

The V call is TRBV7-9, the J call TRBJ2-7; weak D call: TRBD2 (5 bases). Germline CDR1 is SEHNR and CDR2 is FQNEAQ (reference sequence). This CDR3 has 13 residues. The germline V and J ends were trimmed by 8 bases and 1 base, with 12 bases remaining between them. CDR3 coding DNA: TGTGCCAGCTCTGGTGGGGAGTCCTACGAGCAGTACTTC. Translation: CASSGGESYEQYF.

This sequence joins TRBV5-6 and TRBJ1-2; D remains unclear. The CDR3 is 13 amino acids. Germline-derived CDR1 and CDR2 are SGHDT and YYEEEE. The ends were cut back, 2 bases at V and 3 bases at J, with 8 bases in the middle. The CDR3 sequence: CASSLPPDYGYTF. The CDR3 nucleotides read TGTGCCAGCAGCTTACCTCCGGACTATGGCTACACCTTC.

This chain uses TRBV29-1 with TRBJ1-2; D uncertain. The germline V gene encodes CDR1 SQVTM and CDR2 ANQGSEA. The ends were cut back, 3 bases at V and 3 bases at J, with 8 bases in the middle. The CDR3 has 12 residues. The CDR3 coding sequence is TGCAGCGTTGAGGCCACGTACTATGGCTACACCTTC. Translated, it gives CSVEATYYGYTF.

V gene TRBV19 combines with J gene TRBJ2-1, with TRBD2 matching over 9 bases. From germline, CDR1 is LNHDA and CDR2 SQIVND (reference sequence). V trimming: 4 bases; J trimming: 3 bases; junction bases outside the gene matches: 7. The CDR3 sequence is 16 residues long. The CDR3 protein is CASSTNLAGYYNEQFF. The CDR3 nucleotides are TGTGCCAGTAGTACCAATCTAGCGGGATACTACAATGAGCAGTTCTTC.

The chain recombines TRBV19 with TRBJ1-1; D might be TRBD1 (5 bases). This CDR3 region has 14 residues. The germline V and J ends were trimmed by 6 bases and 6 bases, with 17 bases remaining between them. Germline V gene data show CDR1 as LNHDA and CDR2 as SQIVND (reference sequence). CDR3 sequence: CASRPTAPRPEAFF. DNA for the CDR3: TGTGCCAGTAGGCCGACAGCACCAAGGCCTGAAGCTTTCTTT.

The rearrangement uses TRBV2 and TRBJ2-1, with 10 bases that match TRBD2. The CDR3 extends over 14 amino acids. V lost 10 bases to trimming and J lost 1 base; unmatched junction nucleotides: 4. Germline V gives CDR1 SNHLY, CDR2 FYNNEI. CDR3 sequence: CATISGRSYNEQFF. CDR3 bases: TGTGCCACCATTAGCGGGAGGTCCTACAATGAGCAGTTCTTC.

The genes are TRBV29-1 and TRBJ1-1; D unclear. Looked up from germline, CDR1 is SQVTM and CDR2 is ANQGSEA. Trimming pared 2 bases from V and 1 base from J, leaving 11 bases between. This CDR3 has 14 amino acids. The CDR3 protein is CSVELAERNTEAFF. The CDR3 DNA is TGCAGCGTTGAATTGGCGGAGAGGAACACTGAAGCTTTCTTT.

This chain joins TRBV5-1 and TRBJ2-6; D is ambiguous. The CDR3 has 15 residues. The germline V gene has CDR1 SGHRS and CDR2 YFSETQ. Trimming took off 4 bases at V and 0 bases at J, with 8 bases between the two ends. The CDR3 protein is CASSLNPSGANVLTF. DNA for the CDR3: TGCGCCAGCAGCCTAAACCCCTCTGGGGCCAACGTCCTGACTTTC.

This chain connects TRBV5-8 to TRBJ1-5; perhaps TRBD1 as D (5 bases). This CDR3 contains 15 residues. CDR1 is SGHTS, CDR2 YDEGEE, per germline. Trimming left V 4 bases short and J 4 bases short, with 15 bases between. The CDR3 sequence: CASSPPGGRNQPQHF. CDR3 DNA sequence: TGTGCCAGCAGCCCGCCCGGGGGACGGAATCAGCCCCAGCATTTT.

In nucleotides, the CDR3 is TGTGCCAGCAGTGAAGCGGCGGGGAGCTCCTACAATGAGCAGTTCTTC. Translation: CASSEAAGSSYNEQFF. This chain links TRBV6-1 with TRBJ2-1; tentative D call: TRBD2 (6 bases). V was cut by 0 bases and J by 0 bases, with 9 bases left in between. Germline values: CDR1 MNHNS, CDR2 SASEGT. This CDR3 spans 16 amino acids.

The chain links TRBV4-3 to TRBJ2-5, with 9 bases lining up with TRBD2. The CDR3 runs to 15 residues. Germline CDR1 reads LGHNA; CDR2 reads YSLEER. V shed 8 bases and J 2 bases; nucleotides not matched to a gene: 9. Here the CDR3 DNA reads TGCGCCAGCTCTCCGGGACTAGCAGGACAAGAGACCCAGTACTTC. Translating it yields CASSPGLAGQETQYF.